The clone carrying this T cell receptor (beta chain) was seen ten or more times. Looked up from germline, CDR1 is DFQATT and CDR2 is SNEGSKA (reference sequence). The length of the CDR3 is 14 residues. Trimming removed 6 bases at V and 2 bases at J, with 15 bases between. Amplified TCR beta CDR3 regions derived from RNA transcripts. The primer set for the first-round RT-PCR of the TCR CDR3 was HTBI. TCRdb reprocessed the multiplex PCR reads with MiXCR, giving one entry per CDR3 protein. The sample lists under 300,000 distinct CDR3 sequences; approximately 12% were seen once. The sample is drawn from a study of T cells in Graves' hyperthyroidism and ophthalmopathy. Newly diagnosed patients aged 18 to 65 had hyperthyroidism of under 2 months' duration. Clinical symptoms, serum thyroxine, TRAb, thyroid ultrasound and orbital computed tomography informed diagnoses.

Specimen: blood. The chain carries TRBV20-1 and TRBJ2-3; D is unclear. This sequence was found in a woman between 25 and 40 years old with Graves' hyperthyroidism that later progressed to Graves' ophthalmopathy. DNA of the CDR3: TGCAGTGCCCTCCTCCGGCGGTCCACAGATACGCAGTATTTT. It specifies CSALLRRSTDTQYF.